The clone carrying this TCR beta chain was seen more than once but under ten times. Its antigen is undetermined. This record belongs to a study of cytomegalovirus exposure and HLA in healthy donors. Germline CDR1 LGHNT, CDR2 FRNRAP. The CDR3 is 16 amino acids. V gave up 6 bases and J gave up 1 base; unmatched junction bases: 3. Study findings and constraints: According to the study, 160 or so TCR beta chains were cytomegalovirus-associated. At a 0.05 false discovery rate, a later analysis found roughly 17,000 TCR beta sequences to be associated with HLA alleles. For TCR beta chains, V- and J-gene trimming was later linked to a missense DCLRE1C variant. Most sequenced TCRs were rare (though some public TCRs occurred in many donors).

The primer mix had 60 Vbeta and 13 Jbeta primers. Clones were read by immunoSEQ multiplex PCR, and TCRdb kept only the in-frame ones, dropping some. The table shows approximately 170,000 clones, with around 68% occurring only once. The chain couples TRBV12-5 to TRBJ2-3; 14 nucleotides match TRBD2. The TCR was taken from a man aged 45-65 years in good health and CMV-seronegative. Input material: PBMCs. CDR3 in DNA: TGTGCTAGTGGCGAGGGACTAGCGGGGGGCACAGATACGCAGTATTTT. Residues: CASGEGLAGGTDTQYF.